This TCR beta chain stems from a study of CD8 T cells in ankylosing spondylitis. Study outcomes and limitations: Certain motif variants had earlier been reported in reactive arthritis synovial fluid and blood. Seemingly characteristic of ankylosing spondylitis blood was a TCR beta motif consisting of 7 or 8 highly homologous variants. Matched ankylosing spondylitis synovial fluid reportedly showed significant enrichment of disease-linked clones.

TCRdb recomputed calls from the 5' RACE reads with MiXCR, one row per CDR3 protein. The sample lists approximately 90,000 distinct CDR3 sequences, roughly 8.3% occurring once. Per the germline V gene, CDR1 is KGHSH and CDR2 is LQKENI. This CDR3 comprises 16 residues. V lost 3 bases and J lost 2; bases outside the gene matches: 4. About this clonotype: No antigen is known for it.

The chain links TRBV18 to TRBJ2-1; TRBD2 matches 10 bases. The material sequenced was blood, either unsorted or a sorted T cell fraction (not recorded which). This clonotype was sampled from a male donor with ankylosing spondylitis or in good health (not recorded which). The CDR3 reads CASSPLAGVTYNEQFF. Here the CDR3 DNA reads TGTGCCAGCTCACCTCTAGCGGGGGTTACCTACAATGAGCAGTTCTTC. Drawing the rest from reference TRBV18 and TRBJ2-1, the complete variable domain is NAGVMQNPRHLVRRRGQEARLRCSPMKGHSHVYWYRQLPEEGLKFMVYLQKENIIDESGMPKERFSAEFPKEGPSILRIQQVVRGDSAAYFCASSPLAGVTYNEQFFGPGTRLTVL.